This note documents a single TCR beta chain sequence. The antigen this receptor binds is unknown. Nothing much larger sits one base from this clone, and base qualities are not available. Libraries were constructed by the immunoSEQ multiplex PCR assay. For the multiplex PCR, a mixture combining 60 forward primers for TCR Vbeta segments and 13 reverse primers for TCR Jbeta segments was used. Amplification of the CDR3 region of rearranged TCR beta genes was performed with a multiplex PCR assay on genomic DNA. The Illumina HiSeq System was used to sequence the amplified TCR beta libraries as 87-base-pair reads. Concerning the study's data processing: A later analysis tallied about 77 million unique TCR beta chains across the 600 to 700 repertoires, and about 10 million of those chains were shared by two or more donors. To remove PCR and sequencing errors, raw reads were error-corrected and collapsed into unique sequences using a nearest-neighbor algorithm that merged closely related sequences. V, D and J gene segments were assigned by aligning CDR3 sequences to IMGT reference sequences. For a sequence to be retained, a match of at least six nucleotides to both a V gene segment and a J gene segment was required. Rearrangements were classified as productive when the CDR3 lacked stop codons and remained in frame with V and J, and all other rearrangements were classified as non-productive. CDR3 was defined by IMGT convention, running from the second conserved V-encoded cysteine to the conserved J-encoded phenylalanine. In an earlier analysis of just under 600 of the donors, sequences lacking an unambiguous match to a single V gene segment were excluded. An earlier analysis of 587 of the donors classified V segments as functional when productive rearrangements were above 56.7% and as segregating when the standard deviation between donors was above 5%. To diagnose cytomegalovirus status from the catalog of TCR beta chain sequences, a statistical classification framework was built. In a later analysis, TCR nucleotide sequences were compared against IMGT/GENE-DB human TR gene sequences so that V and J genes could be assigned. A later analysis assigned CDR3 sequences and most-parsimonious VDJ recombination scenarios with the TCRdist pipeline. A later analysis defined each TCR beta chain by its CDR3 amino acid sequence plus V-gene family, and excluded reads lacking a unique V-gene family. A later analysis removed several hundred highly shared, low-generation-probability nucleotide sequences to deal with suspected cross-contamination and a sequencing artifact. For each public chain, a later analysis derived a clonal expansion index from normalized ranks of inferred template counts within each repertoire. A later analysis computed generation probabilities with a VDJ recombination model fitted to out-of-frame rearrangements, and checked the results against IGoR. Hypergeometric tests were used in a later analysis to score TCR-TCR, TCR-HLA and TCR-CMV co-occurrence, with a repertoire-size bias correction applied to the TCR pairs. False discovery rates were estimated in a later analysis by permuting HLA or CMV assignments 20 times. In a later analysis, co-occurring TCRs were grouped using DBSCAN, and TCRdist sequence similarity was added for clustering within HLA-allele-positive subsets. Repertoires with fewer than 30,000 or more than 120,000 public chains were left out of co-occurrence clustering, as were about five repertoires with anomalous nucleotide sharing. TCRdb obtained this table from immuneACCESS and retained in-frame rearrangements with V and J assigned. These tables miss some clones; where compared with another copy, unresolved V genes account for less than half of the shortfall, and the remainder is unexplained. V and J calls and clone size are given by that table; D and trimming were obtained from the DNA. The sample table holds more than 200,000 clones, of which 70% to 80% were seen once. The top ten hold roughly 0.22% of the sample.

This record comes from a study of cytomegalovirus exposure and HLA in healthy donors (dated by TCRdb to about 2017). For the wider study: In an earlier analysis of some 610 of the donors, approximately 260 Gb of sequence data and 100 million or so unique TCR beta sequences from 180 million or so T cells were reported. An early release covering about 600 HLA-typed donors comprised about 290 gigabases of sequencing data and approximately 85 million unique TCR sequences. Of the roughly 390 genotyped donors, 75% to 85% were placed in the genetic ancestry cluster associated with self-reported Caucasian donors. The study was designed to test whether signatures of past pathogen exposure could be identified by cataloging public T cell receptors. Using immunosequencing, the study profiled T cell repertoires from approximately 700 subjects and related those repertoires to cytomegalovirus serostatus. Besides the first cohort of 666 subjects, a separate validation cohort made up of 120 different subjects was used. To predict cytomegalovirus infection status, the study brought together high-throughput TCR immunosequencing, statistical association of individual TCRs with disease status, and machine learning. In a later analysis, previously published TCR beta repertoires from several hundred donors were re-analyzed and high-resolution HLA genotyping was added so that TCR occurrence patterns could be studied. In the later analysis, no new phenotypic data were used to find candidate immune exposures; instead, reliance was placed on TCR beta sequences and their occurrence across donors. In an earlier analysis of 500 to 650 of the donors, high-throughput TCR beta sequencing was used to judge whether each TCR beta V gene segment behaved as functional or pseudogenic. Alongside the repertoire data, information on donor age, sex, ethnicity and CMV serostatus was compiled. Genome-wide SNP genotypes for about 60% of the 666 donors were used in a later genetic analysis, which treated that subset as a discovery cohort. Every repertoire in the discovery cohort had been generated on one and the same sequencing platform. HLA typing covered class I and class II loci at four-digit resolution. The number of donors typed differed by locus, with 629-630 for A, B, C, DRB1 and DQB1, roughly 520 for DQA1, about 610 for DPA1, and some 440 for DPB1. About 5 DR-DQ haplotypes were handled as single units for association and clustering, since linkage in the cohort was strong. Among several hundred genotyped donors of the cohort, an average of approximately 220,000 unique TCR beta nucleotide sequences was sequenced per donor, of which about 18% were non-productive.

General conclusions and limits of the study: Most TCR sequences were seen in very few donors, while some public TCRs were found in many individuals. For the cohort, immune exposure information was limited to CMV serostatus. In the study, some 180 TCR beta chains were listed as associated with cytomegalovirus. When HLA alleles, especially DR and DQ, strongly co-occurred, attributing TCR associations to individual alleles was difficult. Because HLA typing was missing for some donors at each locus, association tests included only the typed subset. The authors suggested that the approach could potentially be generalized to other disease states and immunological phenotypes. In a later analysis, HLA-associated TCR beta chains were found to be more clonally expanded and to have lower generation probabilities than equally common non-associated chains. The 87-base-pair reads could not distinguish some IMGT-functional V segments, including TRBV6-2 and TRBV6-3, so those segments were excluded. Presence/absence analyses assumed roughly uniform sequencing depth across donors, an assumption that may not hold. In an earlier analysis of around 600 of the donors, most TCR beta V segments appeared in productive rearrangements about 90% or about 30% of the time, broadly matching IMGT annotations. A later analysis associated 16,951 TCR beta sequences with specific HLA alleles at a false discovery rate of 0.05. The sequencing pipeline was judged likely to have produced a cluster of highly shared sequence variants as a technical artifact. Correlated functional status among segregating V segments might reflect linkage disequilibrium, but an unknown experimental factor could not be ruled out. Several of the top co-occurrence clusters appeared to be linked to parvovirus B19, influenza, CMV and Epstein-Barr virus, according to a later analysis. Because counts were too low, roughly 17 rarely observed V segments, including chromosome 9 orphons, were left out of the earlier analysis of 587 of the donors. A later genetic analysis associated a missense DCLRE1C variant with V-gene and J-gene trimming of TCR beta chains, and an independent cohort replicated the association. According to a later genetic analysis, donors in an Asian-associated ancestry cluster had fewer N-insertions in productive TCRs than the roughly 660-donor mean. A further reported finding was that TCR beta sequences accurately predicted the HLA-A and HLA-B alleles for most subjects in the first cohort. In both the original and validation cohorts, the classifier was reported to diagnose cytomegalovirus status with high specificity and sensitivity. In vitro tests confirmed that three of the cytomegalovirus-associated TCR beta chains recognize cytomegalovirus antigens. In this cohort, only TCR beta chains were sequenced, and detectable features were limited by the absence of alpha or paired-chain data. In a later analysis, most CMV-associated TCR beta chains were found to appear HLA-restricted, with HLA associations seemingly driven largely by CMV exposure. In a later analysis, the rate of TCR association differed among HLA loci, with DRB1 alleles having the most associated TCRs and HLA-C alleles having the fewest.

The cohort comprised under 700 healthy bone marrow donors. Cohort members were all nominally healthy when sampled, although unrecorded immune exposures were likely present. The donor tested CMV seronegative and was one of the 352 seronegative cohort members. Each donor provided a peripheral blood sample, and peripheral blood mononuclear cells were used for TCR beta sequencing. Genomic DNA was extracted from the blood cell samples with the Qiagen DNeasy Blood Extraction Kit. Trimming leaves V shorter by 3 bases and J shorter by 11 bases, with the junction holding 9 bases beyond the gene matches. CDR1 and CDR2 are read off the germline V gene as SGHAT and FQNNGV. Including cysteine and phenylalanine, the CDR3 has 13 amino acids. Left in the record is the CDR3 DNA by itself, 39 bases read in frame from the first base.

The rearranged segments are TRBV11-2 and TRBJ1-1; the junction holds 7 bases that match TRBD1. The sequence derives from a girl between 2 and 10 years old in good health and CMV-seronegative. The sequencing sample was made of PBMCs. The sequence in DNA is TGTGCCAGCAGCTTCGCCCCCCAGGGGGAGGCTTTCTTT. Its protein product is CASSFAPQGEAFF.